These T cell receptor beta chains were read from a single sample in a study of shared clonotypes between healthy human individuals. The table came from immunoSEQ multiplex PCR; TCRdb's copy has only in-frame clones and leaves some out. The sample holds 1,400,000 or so clones, approximately 98.5% seen once. Sequenced: naive CD4+ T cells sorted from blood. The receptors here all came from a man aged 25-45 years in good health. Each CDR3 is given with its conserved first and last residue. A D gene is named only where the DNA matches it firmly. Only some rows state a clone size, as once, few, many or a class for expanded clones.

CDR3nt: TGTGCCAGCAGTTTGGCCGATGGGGGCGGAGCTTTCTTT
CDR3aa: CASSLADGGGAFF
abundance: .
j_gene: TRBJ1-1
v_gene: TRBV6-6
d_gene: .

CDR3nt: TGTGCCAGCAGCGTTGGGACTAGCGGGAGCAAACCGACAGATACGCAGTATTTT
CDR3aa: CASSVGTSGSKPTDTQYF
abundance: .
j_gene: TRBJ2-3
v_gene: TRBV7-2
d_gene: TRBD2

CDR3nt: TGTGCCAACAGCGGATTCACAGATACGCAGTATTTT
CDR3aa: CANSGFTDTQYF
abundance: .
j_gene: TRBJ2-3
v_gene: TRBV2
d_gene: .

CDR3nt: TGTGCCAGTAGTTCTCGAGGGCGACAAAACATTCAGTACTTC
CDR3aa: CASSSRGRQNIQYF
abundance: .
j_gene: TRBJ2-4
v_gene: TRBV19
d_gene: .

CDR3nt: TGTGCCAGCAGCAAGGACCGAGGCGGTGTCTCTGGGGCCAACGTCCTGACTTTC
CDR3aa: CASSKDRGGVSGANVLTF
abundance: .
j_gene: TRBJ2-6
v_gene: TRBV21-1
d_gene: .

CDR3nt: TGTGCCAGCCGCTCGGGACAGGATATCCAAGAGACCCAGTACTTC
CDR3aa: CASRSGQDIQETQYF
abundance: .
j_gene: TRBJ2-5
v_gene: TRBV6-1
d_gene: TRBD1

CDR3nt: TGCGCCAGCACCAAACAAACGACAGGGAGGGGCTCTGGGGCCAACGTCCTGACTTTC
CDR3aa: CASTKQTTGRGSGANVLTF
abundance: .
j_gene: TRBJ2-6
v_gene: TRBV5-1
d_gene: .

CDR3nt: TGCGCCAGCAGTGCAAAAACTAGCACAGATACGCAGTATTTT
CDR3aa: CASSAKTSTDTQYF
abundance: .
j_gene: TRBJ2-3
v_gene: TRBV10-1
d_gene: .

CDR3nt: TGTGCCAGCTCACCACTGGGAACAGGAGGGGTTGTTAATGAAAAACTGTTTTTT
CDR3aa: CASSPLGTGGVVNEKLFF
abundance: .
j_gene: TRBJ1-4
v_gene: TRBV18
d_gene: .

CDR3nt: TGTGCCACCAGCAGACCTGGACTAGCTCCCTACGAGCAGTACTTC
CDR3aa: CATSRPGLAPYEQYF
abundance: .
j_gene: TRBJ2-7
v_gene: TRBV15
d_gene: TRBD2

CDR3nt: TGTGCCAGCTCACCACAGGGGGCGATAACAGATACGCAGTATTTT
CDR3aa: CASSPQGAITDTQYF
abundance: once
j_gene: TRBJ2-3
v_gene: TRBV18
d_gene: TRBD1

CDR3nt: TGCGCCAGCAGCTCTAGCGGGATGGCATCCTACGAGCAGTACTTC
CDR3aa: CASSSSGMASYEQYF
abundance: .
j_gene: TRBJ2-7
v_gene: TRBV5-1
d_gene: TRBD2

CDR3nt: TGCGCCAGCAGTGAGTTTGGGGGAGTGAACACTGAAGCTTTCTTT
CDR3aa: CASSEFGGVNTEAFF
abundance: .
j_gene: TRBJ1-1
v_gene: TRBV10-1
d_gene: .

CDR3nt: TGTGCCAGCAGCTTCGAGACTAGCGGGATGGGTAAGCAGTTCTTC
CDR3aa: CASSFETSGMGKQFF
abundance: .
j_gene: TRBJ2-1
v_gene: TRBV7-2
d_gene: TRBD2

CDR3nt: TGTGCCAGCAGCCCACTTTTGGGGAACACCGGGGAGCTGTTTTTT
CDR3aa: CASSPLLGNTGELFF
abundance: once
j_gene: TRBJ2-2
v_gene: TRBV7-9
d_gene: .

CDR3nt: TGCGCCAGCAGCGACCGGGTCTCCAGGGATGAGCAGTTCTTC
CDR3aa: CASSDRVSRDEQFF
abundance: .
j_gene: TRBJ2-1
v_gene: TRBV5-1
d_gene: .

CDR3nt: TGCAGCGTTGTAAAGGGACCCACTGAAGCTTTCTTT
CDR3aa: CSVVKGPTEAFF
abundance: .
j_gene: TRBJ1-1
v_gene: TRBV29-1
d_gene: .

CDR3nt: TGTGCCAGCTCACCCCAGGGGAGCAATCAGCCCCAGCATTTT
CDR3aa: CASSPQGSNQPQHF
abundance: .
j_gene: TRBJ1-5
v_gene: TRBV18
d_gene: .

CDR3nt: TGTGCCAGCAGCCTCGCGTCCCTTGGGCAGGGAGGGACCGGGGAGCTGTTTTTT
CDR3aa: CASSLASLGQGGTGELFF
abundance: .
j_gene: TRBJ2-2
v_gene: TRBV9
d_gene: TRBD2

CDR3nt: TGCGCCAGCAGCCAGGGGGCGCCCTACGAGCAGTACTTC
CDR3aa: CASSQGAPYEQYF
abundance: .
j_gene: TRBJ2-7
v_gene: TRBV4-1
d_gene: .

CDR3nt: TGTGCCAGCAGCCGAGGCCGGTATGAGCAGTTCTTC
CDR3aa: CASSRGRYEQFF
abundance: .
j_gene: TRBJ2-1
v_gene: TRBV7-9
d_gene: .

CDR3nt: TGTGCCAGCAGCGTAATATCAGGGAACACCGGGGAGCTGTTTTTT
CDR3aa: CASSVISGNTGELFF
abundance: .
j_gene: TRBJ2-2
v_gene: TRBV9
d_gene: .

CDR3nt: TGTGCCAGCAGTGGATGGGACAGGCAGACGACGTACTTC
CDR3aa: CASSGWDRQTTYF
abundance: .
j_gene: TRBJ2-7
v_gene: TRBV6-5
d_gene: TRBD1

CDR3nt: TGTGCCACCAGCAGGTTCAGAGCAGGCTCAGGCCTCTACGAGCAGTACTTC
CDR3aa: CATSRFRAGSGLYEQYF
abundance: .
j_gene: TRBJ2-7
v_gene: TRBV15
d_gene: .